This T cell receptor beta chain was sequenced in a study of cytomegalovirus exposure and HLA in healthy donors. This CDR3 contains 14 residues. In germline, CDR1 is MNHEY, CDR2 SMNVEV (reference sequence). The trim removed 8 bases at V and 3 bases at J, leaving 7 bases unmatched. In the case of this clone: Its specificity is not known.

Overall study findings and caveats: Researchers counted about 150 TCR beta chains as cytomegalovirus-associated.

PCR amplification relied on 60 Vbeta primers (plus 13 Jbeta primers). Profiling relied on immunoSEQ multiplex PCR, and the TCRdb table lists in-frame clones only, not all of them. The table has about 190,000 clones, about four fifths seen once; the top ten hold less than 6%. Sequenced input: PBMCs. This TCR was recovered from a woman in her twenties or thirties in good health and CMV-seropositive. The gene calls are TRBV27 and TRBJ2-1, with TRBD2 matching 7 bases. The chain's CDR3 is CASSERGGYNEQFF. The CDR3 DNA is TGTGCCAGCTCTGAGCGGGGCGGCTACAATGAGCAGTTCTTC.